Given below is one T cell receptor (beta chain) in context. Its antigen is unknown. The sample originates from a study of T cell responses to AZD1222 COVID-19 vaccine. Profiled with immunoSEQ multiplex PCR; TCRdb holds only in-frame clones, not every one. The top ten clones hold approximately 5% of a sample with approximately 97,000 clones, around 86% of them seen once. Germline CDR1 reads SEHNR; CDR2 reads FQNEAQ (reference sequence). The ends were cut back, 5 bases at V and 5 bases at J, with 13 bases in the middle. CDR3 length: 14 residues. Study-level findings and limits: Repertoire samples came only from after the peak T cell response. Reportedly, nearly half the spike-specific TCRs target unmutated variant regions.

This sequence joins TRBV7-9 and TRBJ2-1, with no clear D. The sequence was collected from an adult in good health. Sequenced material: peripheral blood, taken on day 0 of AZD1222 vaccination. CDR3 in DNA: TGTGCCAGCAGCGTGAGGACGGAGAACAATGAGCAGTTCTTC. Protein product: CASSVRTENNEQFF.